This entry describes one T cell receptor beta chain. Its antigen is as yet unknown. The junction had 1 base not matched to a gene; V was cut back by 1 base and J by 6 bases. In germline, CDR1 is SGHTA, CDR2 FQGNSA. The CDR3 covers 15 residues. The authors sequenced TCR beta from blood CD8+ and CD4+ T cells. The RNA input was about 0.5 to 1 ug, and it was reverse transcribed with random hexamers. MiXCR, applied by TCRdb to the immunoSEQ multiplex PCR reads, yields one record per CDR3 protein. The table has roughly 190,000 distinct CDR3 sequences, around 95% seen once; the top ten hold around 0.16%. These data originate in a study of CD8 T cells in Susac syndrome. Study-level results: It was in TEMRA cells and active patients that Susac CD8+ clonal expansion peaked. The authors found fewer than 20 Susac-specific public clones in total CD8+ repertoires and about five in CD8+ TEMRA repertoires.

This chain joins TRBV7-2 and TRBJ1-6; 9 nucleotides match TRBD1. This TCR derives from a human donor with Susac syndrome. Sequencing was done on a sample of CD8+ T cells from PBMCs. The CDR3 loop is CASSLGGQGNSPLHF. The CDR3 DNA reads TGTGCCAGCAGCTTAGGGGGACAGGGTAATTCACCCCTCCACTTT.